Below are 30 T cell receptor beta chains sequenced from a single sample in a study of vaccination and CD4 T cells after COVID-19. Antigen specificity for these receptors is unknown. Oncomine TCR Beta short-read sequencing was applied to DNA from cultured CD4+ T cells. MiXCR, applied by TCRdb to the PCR reads, yields one record per CDR3 protein. The sample carries more than 15,000 distinct CDR3 sequences, roughly two fifths recorded once. Sample treatment: roughly 10-day PBMC culture with coronavirus spike peptide pools or control peptides (ViraFEST assay). Specimen: CD4+ T cells from blood, cultured in vitro. The source is a human donor who had recovered from COVID-19.

The chain combines TRBV7-2 with TRBJ2-1; TRBD2 matches 14 bases. The trim removed 5 bases at V and 3 bases at J, leaving 6 bases unmatched. This CDR3 contains 17 residues. Germline CDR1 is SGHTA and CDR2 is FQGNSA. Written as DNA, the CDR3 is TGTGCCAGCAGCCCGACTAGCGGGAGGGCGTTCTACAATGAGCAGTTCTTC. Protein sequence: CASSPTSGRAFYNEQFF.

The V gene is TRBV6-2 or TRBV6-3, the J gene TRBJ2-1; 7 bases fit TRBD2. After removal of 5 bases from V and 8 bases from J, the junction contained 12 bases not matched to a gene. This CDR3 is built from 15 residues. The germline V gene has CDR1 MNHEY and CDR2 SVGEGT. CDR3 amino acids: CASSTLARRGDEQFF. For the CDR3, the DNA is TGTGCCAGCAGTACTCTAGCGCGCCGGGGGGATGAGCAGTTCTTC.

The chain's CDR3 is CASSFIAEGQPQHF. CDR3 DNA sequence: TGTGCCAGCAGTTTTATAGCGGAAGGTCAGCCCCAGCATTTT. This chain connects TRBV12-3 or TRBV12-4 to TRBJ1-5; D not resolved. This CDR3 has 14 amino acids. The germline V and J ends were trimmed by 3 bases and 6 bases, with 12 bases remaining between them.

The chain employs TRBV6-1 and TRBJ1-2, with 8 bases fitting TRBD1. This CDR3 comprises 12 residues. With 6 bases clipped from V and 9 bases from J, the junction kept 6 bases outside the gene matches. CDR1 and CDR2 (germline): MNHNS, SASEGT. The CDR3 coding sequence is TGTGCCAGCAGACAAGGACAGGGACGCTACACCTTC. Encoded protein: CASRQGQGRYTF.

The table lists this clonotype with a few counts. The rearrangement uses TRBV12-3 or TRBV12-4 and TRBJ1-6, with a tentative D call TRBD1 (5 bases). The V end was cut by 6 bases, the J end by 7 bases, with 16 bases between. The CDR3 contains 15 residues. The CDR3 DNA follows: TGTGCCAGCAGCCCCTCCGGGGGAGAAAATTCACCCCTCCACTTT. Translating gives CASSPSGGENSPLHF.

The J gene is TRBJ2-4, the V gene TRBV28; a possible D gene is TRBD1 (5 bases). Germline V gene data show CDR1 as MDHEN and CDR2 as SYDVKM. The CDR3 is made up of 17 amino acids. V was pared by 1 base and J by 0 bases, with 13 bases between. CDR3 region: CASSLSSGLLAKNIQYF. Written as DNA, the CDR3 is TGTGCCAGCAGTTTATCTTCAGGGCTGCTAGCCAAAAACATTCAGTACTTC.

The chain couples TRBV2 to TRBJ2-1, with D possibly being TRBD2 (6 bases). This CDR3 has 13 amino acids. Germline CDR1 is SNHLY and CDR2 is FYNNEI. V was cut by 9 bases and J by 1 base, with 10 bases left in between. The CDR3 sequence: CASQGRSYNEQFF. Here the CDR3 DNA reads TGTGCCAGTCAAGGGAGGTCCTACAATGAGCAGTTCTTC.

The chain joins TRBV14 to TRBJ1-6, with D unresolved. In germline, CDR1 is SGHDN, CDR2 FVKESK. This CDR3 contains 13 residues. Trimming shortened V by 0 bases and J by 10 bases, and 7 bases separated the two germline ends. CDR3 in DNA: TGTGCCAGCAGCCAAGAGTTTAGGTCACCCCTCCACTTT. It yields the protein CASSQEFRSPLHF. Full variable domain (missing parts from reference TRBV14 and TRBJ1-6): EAGVTQFPSHSVIEKGQTVTLRCDPISGHDNLYWYRRVMGKEIKFLLHFVKESKQDESGMPNNRFLAERTGGTYSTLKVQPAELEDSGVYFCASSQEFRSPLHFGNGTRLTVT.

The chain recombines TRBV7-2 with TRBJ2-7; D is undetermined. The germline gives CDR1 SGHTA, CDR2 FQGNSA. CDR3 size: 14 residues. The V gene lost 8 bases and the J gene lost 2 bases, with 16 bases spanning the gap. The CDR3 nucleotides are TGTGCCAGCGACCGTCTGGGCCTAACCTACGAGCAGTACTTC. Translation gives CASDRLGLTYEQYF.

This rearrangement joins TRBV5-1 to TRBJ1-1; TRBD1 agrees at 11 bases. Germline assignment: CDR1 SGHRS and CDR2 YFSETQ. CDR3 length: 14 residues. V shed 7 bases, J shed 4 bases, and the junction held 6 bases outside the gene matches. DNA of the CDR3: TGCGCCAGCGCGGGGGACAGGGGGATCACTGAAGCTTTCTTT. It translates to CASAGDRGITEAFF.

This chain joins TRBV20-1 and TRBJ2-7; perhaps TRBD1 as D (5 bases). The CDR3 sequence is 13 residues long. V was trimmed by 3 bases and J by 5 bases, leaving 14 bases between them. From germline, CDR1 is DFQATT and CDR2 SNEGSKA (reference sequence). The CDR3 nucleotides read TGCAGTGCTAGTGTTCAGGGAACCAACGAGCAGTACTTC. It codes for CSASVQGTNEQYF.

V gene TRBV2 combines with J gene TRBJ1-2; D uncertain. This CDR3 is 14 amino acids long. The V gene's germline CDR1 is SNHLY and CDR2 FYNNEI. The V end lost 4 bases, the J end lost 8 bases, and 17 bases lay between the germline ends. CDR3 coding DNA: TGTGCCAGCAGTGCGGTCCCCGGGTATGAGGGCTACACCTTC. Encoded protein: CASSAVPGYEGYTF.

The chain joins TRBV12-5 to TRBJ2-5; 7 bases are shared with TRBD1. The CDR3 is made up of 19 amino acids. The junction had 17 bases not matched to a gene; V was cut back by 1 base and J by 3 bases. In germline, CDR1 is LGHNT, CDR2 FRNRAP. This CDR3 is CASGLAPSGRTGSKETQYF. DNA for the CDR3: TGTGCTAGTGGTTTGGCCCCGTCGGGACGGACAGGTTCTAAAGAGACCCAGTACTTC.

This clonotype showed up just a few times. V usage is TRBV6-5 and J usage is TRBJ1-2; no clear D. The V and J ends lost 4 bases and 8 bases respectively, with 11 bases between them. The CDR3 has 12 amino acids. Germline-derived CDR1 and CDR2 are MNHEY and SVGAGI. In DNA form, the CDR3 reads TGTGCCAGCAGTTCCCAAGGACTGGGCTACACCTTC. Its protein product is CASSSQGLGYTF.

The chain couples TRBV10-3 to TRBJ2-2; 8 positions match TRBD1. Per the germline V gene, CDR1 is ENHRY and CDR2 is SYGVKD. The V and J ends lost 1 base and 6 bases, in that order; junction bases with no gene match: 7. The CDR3 sequence is 16 residues long. CDR3 sequence: CAISEFPGQGAGELFF. The DNA for the CDR3 is TGTGCCATCAGTGAGTTTCCCGGACAGGGTGCCGGGGAGCTGTTTTTT.

V and J are TRBV20-1 and TRBJ2-1; D not resolved. In germline, CDR1 is DFQATT, CDR2 SNEGSKA (reference sequence). The CDR3 length is 13 residues. The V and J ends lost 6 bases and 3 bases respectively, with 12 bases between them. The chain's CDR3 is CSAKMHSYNEQFF. As DNA, the CDR3 is TGCAGTGCGAAGATGCATAGCTACAATGAGCAGTTCTTC.

The gene calls are TRBV28 and TRBJ2-7; D is ambiguous. The length of the CDR3 is 12 residues. Germline assignment: CDR1 MDHEN and CDR2 SYDVKM. V lost 5 bases and J lost 3, with 8 bases in between. CDR3 DNA sequence: TGTGCCAGCAGTCAGCCCCACTACGAGCAGTACTTC. It codes for CASSQPHYEQYF.

The chain has TRBV18 and TRBJ2-3; D gene uncertain. V was clipped by 0 bases and J by 2 bases, with 12 bases between them. The CDR3 covers 16 residues. Per germline, CDR1 KGHSH and CDR2 LQKENI. DNA for the CDR3: TGTGCCAGCTCACCACCGGGGAACAGCCACACAGATACGCAGTATTTT. Its translation is CASSPPGNSHTDTQYF.

This chain links TRBV6-1 with TRBJ1-1; D not resolved. Trimming pared 6 bases from V and 0 bases from J, leaving 11 bases between. CDR3 length: 14 amino acids. Germline V gene data show CDR1 as MNHNS and CDR2 as SASEGT. In DNA, the CDR3 is TGTGCCAGCAGAAGCCCCCCTATGAACACTGAAGCTTTCTTT. It specifies CASRSPPMNTEAFF.

The V and J genes are TRBV15 and TRBJ2-3; D ambiguous. V gave up 3 bases and J gave up 1 base, with 14 bases separating them. The CDR3 consists of 16 residues. Germline V gene data show CDR1 as LNHNV and CDR2 as YYDKDF (reference sequence). CDR3 nucleotide sequence: TGTGCCACCAGCAGGGATAACGCATTACGCACAGATACGCAGTATTTT. This encodes CATSRDNALRTDTQYF.

This chain joins TRBV20-1 and TRBJ1-1, with D perhaps matching TRBD1 (6 bases). V dropped 1 base and J dropped 1 base, with 10 bases sitting between them. The CDR3 extends over 14 amino acids. Germline loops: CDR1 DFQATT, CDR2 SNEGSKA (reference sequence). CDR3 nucleotides: TGCAGTGCTAGAGTGGGGGGGCCGAACACTGAAGCTTTCTTT. Encoded protein: CSARVGGPNTEAFF.

This chain uses TRBV9 with TRBJ1-2; 8 bases fit TRBD1. J gave up 0 bases and V 3 bases, and 7 bases lay outside the gene matches. The CDR3 sequence is 16 residues long. The germline V gene has CDR1 SGDLS and CDR2 YYNGEE. The chain's CDR3 is CASSALTGGSNYGYTF. The CDR3, as DNA: TGTGCCAGCAGCGCCCTAACAGGGGGATCTAACTATGGCTACACCTTC.

The chain combines TRBV4-3 with TRBJ2-3, with 8 positions matching TRBD2. V dropped 4 bases and J dropped 3; count of bases not matched to a gene: 9. The CDR3 is 16 amino acids. The germline V gene encodes CDR1 LGHNA and CDR2 YSLEER. In DNA, the CDR3 is TGCGCCAGCAGCCGATTCGGGGGGGGGCAGACAGATACGCAGTATTTT. Residues: CASSRFGGGQTDTQYF.

This clonotype appeared a few times. The chain joins TRBV6-7 to TRBJ1-1; 8 bases are a match to TRBD1. TRBV6-7 is noted as an ORF with a role that remains uncertain. This CDR3 is 17 amino acids long. V lost 2 bases to trimming and J lost 4 bases; unmatched junction nucleotides: 12. The CDR3 DNA follows: TGTGCCAGCAGTTACGCCCAGGACAGGGAGGGTGGCACTGAAGCTTTCTTT. The encoded protein is CASSYAQDREGGTEAFF.

The V and J genes are TRBV6-2 or TRBV6-3 and TRBJ2-3; the D is unclear. V lost 6 bases and J lost 1, with 8 bases in between. The germline gives CDR1 MNHEY, CDR2 SVGEGT. The CDR3 covers 13 residues. Here the CDR3 DNA reads TGTGCCAGCAGCCCCTATCGCACAGATACGCAGTATTTT. Translated, it gives CASSPYRTDTQYF.

The rearrangement uses TRBV19 and TRBJ2-5, with TRBD1 matching over 8 bases. The V segment lost 3 bases and the J segment 1 base; nucleotides outside the gene matches: 4. The CDR3 covers 15 residues. Per the germline V gene, CDR1 is LNHDA and CDR2 is SQIVND (reference sequence). The CDR3, as DNA: TGTGCCAGTAGTATGGACAGGGACCCCCAAGAGACCCAGTACTTC. It yields the protein CASSMDRDPQETQYF.

This clonotype showed up just a few times. The genes are TRBV6-1 and TRBJ1-5; TRBD1 matches 12 bases. Germline V gives CDR1 MNHNS, CDR2 SASEGT. This CDR3 spans 19 amino acids. J gave up 2 bases and V 5 bases, and 13 bases lay outside the gene matches. The chain's CDR3 is CASSRTGTGGHWGNQPQHF. CDR3 sequence (DNA): TGTGCCAGCAGTAGAACCGGGACAGGGGGCCATTGGGGCAATCAGCCCCAGCATTTT.

The CDR3 bases are TGTGCCAGCAGACCGGGCGACCGCTATGGCTACACCTTC. It codes for CASRPGDRYGYTF. V gene TRBV28 combines with J gene TRBJ1-2; no clear D. The CDR3 has 13 amino acids. V was shortened by 6 bases and J by 4 bases, with 12 bases between the two germline ends. Germline assignment: CDR1 MDHEN and CDR2 SYDVKM.

The V call is TRBV5-4, the J call TRBJ2-5, with D perhaps given as TRBD1 or TRBD2 (6 bases each). Trimming stripped 5 bases from V and 5 bases from J, with 16 bases between. This CDR3 contains 14 residues. Germline V gene sequence: CDR1 SGHNT, CDR2 YYREEE (reference sequence). CDR3 DNA sequence: TGTGCCAGCAGTCCGGACAGTGGAGGGGAGACCCAGTACTTC. This encodes CASSPDSGGETQYF.

The chain couples TRBV20-1 to TRBJ1-6, with D possibly matching TRBD1 (6 bases). This CDR3 has 16 amino acids. The germline gives CDR1 DFQATT, CDR2 SNEGSKA (reference sequence). V lost 6 bases and J 6 bases, leaving 21 bases between the germline ends. CDR3 residues: CSADLGGTRGNSPLHF. As DNA, the CDR3 is TGCAGTGCGGACCTTGGAGGGACACGGGGTAATTCACCCCTCCACTTT.